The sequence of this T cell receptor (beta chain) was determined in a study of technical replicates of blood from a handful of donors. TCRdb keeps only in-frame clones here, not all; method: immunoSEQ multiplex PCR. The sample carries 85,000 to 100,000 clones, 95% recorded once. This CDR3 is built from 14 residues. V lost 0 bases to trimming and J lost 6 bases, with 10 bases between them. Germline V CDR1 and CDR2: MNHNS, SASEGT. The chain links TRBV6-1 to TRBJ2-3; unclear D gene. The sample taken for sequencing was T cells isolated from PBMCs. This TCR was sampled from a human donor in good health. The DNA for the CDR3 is TGTGCCAGCAGTGAAGCGCGGAGATCGGATACGCAGTATTTT. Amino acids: CASSEARRSDTQYF.